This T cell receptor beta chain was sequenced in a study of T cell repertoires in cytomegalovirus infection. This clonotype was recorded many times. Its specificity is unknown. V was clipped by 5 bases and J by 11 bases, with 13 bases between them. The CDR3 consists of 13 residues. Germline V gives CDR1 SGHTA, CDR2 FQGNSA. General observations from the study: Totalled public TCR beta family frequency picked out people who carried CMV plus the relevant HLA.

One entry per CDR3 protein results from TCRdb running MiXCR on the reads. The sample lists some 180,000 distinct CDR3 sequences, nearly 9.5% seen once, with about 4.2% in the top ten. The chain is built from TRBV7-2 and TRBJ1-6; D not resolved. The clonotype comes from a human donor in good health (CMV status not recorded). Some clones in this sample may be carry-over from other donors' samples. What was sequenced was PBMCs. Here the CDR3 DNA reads TGTGCCAGCAGCCCTCGACGGGGTACACCCCTCCACTTT. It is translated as CASSPRRGTPLHF.